This is a list of T cell receptor beta chains from one sample in a study of yellow fever vaccine responses in identical twins. TCRdb analysed the RT-PCR reads with MiXCR anew, one entry per CDR3 protein. The data hold about 16,000 distinct CDR3 sequences, with approximately 78% observed a single time. The material sequenced was T cells from blood (PBMCs), unsorted or a sorted subset (not recorded which), taken before or after yellow fever vaccination (not recorded which). These receptors originate from a woman younger than 30 who received the yellow fever vaccine. CDR3s include the opening cysteine and the closing phenylalanine or tryptophan. The order of the fields is V gene, J gene, D gene, clone size, CDR3 DNA, CDR3 protein. D genes are given only for firm matches. A row's size may be missing; if present it is once, few, many or a size class.

V: TRBV29-1; J: TRBJ2-4; D: NA; size: NA; DNA: TGCAGCGCAGGTCGGGCAGGCAAAAACATTCAGTACTTC; CDR3: CSAGRAGKNIQYF
V: TRBV5-1; J: TRBJ2-1; D: TRBD1; size: NA; DNA: TGCGCCAGCAGCTTGGCGGGACAGGACTACAATGAGCAGTTCTTC; CDR3: CASSLAGQDYNEQFF
V: TRBV9; J: TRBJ1-6; D: NA; size: NA; DNA: TGTGCCAGCAGCGTGTCCGGAGGGCCCCTCCACTTT; CDR3: CASSVSGGPLHF
V: TRBV10-3; J: TRBJ2-1; D: NA; size: NA; DNA: TGTGCCATCAGGGTTGTCGATGAGCAGTTCTTC; CDR3: CAIRVVDEQFF
V: TRBV30; J: TRBJ2-3; D: NA; size: NA; DNA: TGTGCCTGGAGTCCCGACCCGACTAGCACAGATACGCAGTATTTT; CDR3: CAWSPDPTSTDTQYF
V: TRBV11-2; J: TRBJ1-2; D: TRBD1; size: NA; DNA: TGTGCCAGCAGCTTGGGACAGATAAACTATGGCTACACCTTC; CDR3: CASSLGQINYGYTF
V: TRBV11-2; J: TRBJ1-1; D: NA; size: NA; DNA: TGTGCCAGCAGCTTAGATCAGGGACTGAACACTGAAGCTTTCTTT; CDR3: CASSLDQGLNTEAFF
V: TRBV2; J: TRBJ1-2; D: NA; size: NA; DNA: TGTGCCAGCAGTCACGGACAGAACTATGGCTACACCTTC; CDR3: CASSHGQNYGYTF
V: TRBV4-1; J: TRBJ2-7; D: NA; size: NA; DNA: TGCGCCAGCAGCCCCGGCGGGGTTAGCTACGAGCAGTACTTC; CDR3: CASSPGGVSYEQYF
V: TRBV29-1; J: TRBJ1-2; D: NA; size: NA; DNA: TGCAGCGTTGGGGGGACGGGGGATGGCTACACCTTC; CDR3: CSVGGTGDGYTF
V: TRBV20-1; J: TRBJ2-3; D: NA; size: NA; DNA: TGCAGTGCTAGAGTTCGGGTCGGGACTAGCACAGATACGCAGTATTTT; CDR3: CSARVRVGTSTDTQYF
V: TRBV28; J: TRBJ1-1; D: TRBD1; size: NA; DNA: TGTGCCAGCAGTTTGGGGGGGACAGGGGGCACTGAAGCTTTCTTT; CDR3: CASSLGGTGGTEAFF
V: TRBV2; J: TRBJ2-7; D: TRBD2; size: NA; DNA: TGTGCCAGCAGTGAGGGGGGGATTTCCTACGAGCAGTACTTC; CDR3: CASSEGGISYEQYF
V: TRBV2; J: TRBJ2-1; D: TRBD1; size: NA; DNA: TGTGCCAGCAGCGCACAGGGACAGAATGAGCAGTTCTTC; CDR3: CASSAQGQNEQFF
V: TRBV10-3; J: TRBJ1-3; D: TRBD1; size: NA; DNA: TGTGCCATCATGGACAGGGGAGCTGGAAACACCATATATTTT; CDR3: CAIMDRGAGNTIYF
V: TRBV11-1; J: TRBJ2-7; D: NA; size: NA; DNA: TGTGCCAGCAGCTTAGAGGGACCAGGGTCAACCTACGAGCAGTACTTC; CDR3: CASSLEGPGSTYEQYF
V: TRBV28; J: TRBJ2-5; D: NA; size: NA; DNA: TGTGCCAGCACAATTTCTAGCATGGCCCAAGAGACCCAGTACTTC; CDR3: CASTISSMAQETQYF
V: TRBV2; J: TRBJ2-5; D: NA; size: few; DNA: TGTGCCAGCAGTGTCCTAGCGCGGGCAGGGGAGACCCAGTACTTC; CDR3: CASSVLARAGETQYF
V: TRBV5-1; J: TRBJ2-7; D: TRBD1; size: NA; DNA: TGCGCCAGCAGCTGGGGACAGACCACCTACGAGCAGTACTTC; CDR3: CASSWGQTTYEQYF
V: TRBV18; J: TRBJ2-2; D: TRBD1; size: NA; DNA: TGTGCCAGCTCACCGACACAGGGGATCGGGGAGCTGTTTTTT; CDR3: CASSPTQGIGELFF
V: TRBV29-1; J: TRBJ2-7; D: NA; size: NA; DNA: TGCAGCGTTGAAGGGGAGACTGTTTTCAAGCAGTACTTC; CDR3: CSVEGETVFKQYF
V: TRBV20-1; J: TRBJ2-1; D: NA; size: NA; DNA: TGCAGTGCCACCGGGACCCCTCGCAATGAGCAGTTCTTC; CDR3: CSATGTPRNEQFF
V: TRBV7-2; J: TRBJ2-5; D: NA; size: NA; DNA: TGTGCCAGCAGCTTACGGACCCAGTACTTC; CDR3: CASSLRTQYF
V: TRBV2; J: TRBJ1-6; D: NA; size: NA; DNA: TGTGCCAGCAGTAGACAGGAGGAATCCCTCCACTTT; CDR3: CASSRQEESLHF
V: TRBV2; J: TRBJ2-4; D: NA; size: NA; DNA: TGTGCCAGCAGTGAAATGTTGGCCAAAAACATTCAGTACTTC; CDR3: CASSEMLAKNIQYF
V: TRBV29-1; J: TRBJ1-1; D: NA; size: NA; DNA: TGCAGCGTTGTCCAGAACACTGAAGCTTTCTTT; CDR3: CSVVQNTEAFF
V: TRBV29-1; J: TRBJ2-4; D: NA; size: NA; DNA: TGCAGCGCCAGGACAGAAAACATTCAGTACTTC; CDR3: CSARTENIQYF
V: TRBV12-3/TRBV12-4; J: TRBJ2-2; D: NA; size: NA; DNA: TGTGCCAGCAGGGACGGGGAGCTGTTTTTT; CDR3: CASRDGELFF
V: TRBV11-1; J: TRBJ2-5; D: NA; size: NA; DNA: TGTGCCAGCAGCGCCAGGGACTCCCCGATCAGAGAGACCCAGTACTTC; CDR3: CASSARDSPIRETQYF
V: TRBV19; J: TRBJ1-1; D: NA; size: NA; DNA: TGTGCCAGTAACCCAGGTGGCCTTGAAGCTTTCTTT; CDR3: CASNPGGLEAFF
V: TRBV11-2; J: TRBJ2-5; D: NA; size: NA; DNA: TGTGCCAGCAGCTTACAAGAGACCCAGTACTTC; CDR3: CASSLQETQYF
V: TRBV24-1; J: TRBJ2-7; D: NA; size: NA; DNA: TGTGCCACCAGTGATTCGGCGGGGTTAAACTACGAGCAGTACTTC; CDR3: CATSDSAGLNYEQYF
V: TRBV11-1; J: TRBJ2-1; D: TRBD1; size: NA; DNA: TGTGCCAGCAGTAGGGGGCCCACCTCCTACAATGAGCAGTTCTTC; CDR3: CASSRGPTSYNEQFF
V: TRBV20-1; J: TRBJ1-2; D: TRBD1; size: NA; DNA: TGCAGTGCTAGAACCCTGACAGGGGTTCTTCGTGGCTACACCTTC; CDR3: CSARTLTGVLRGYTF
V: TRBV5-1; J: TRBJ2-3; D: NA; size: NA; DNA: TGCGCCAGCAGCTTGGCCGGAGGGGGCCGTCCTGCAGATACGCAGTATTTT; CDR3: CASSLAGGGRPADTQYF
V: TRBV11-3; J: TRBJ2-1; D: TRBD1; size: NA; DNA: TGTGCCAGCAGCCCAGGACAGGGGGGACTGGCGGAGCAGTTCTTC; CDR3: CASSPGQGGLAEQFF
V: TRBV2; J: TRBJ1-2; D: NA; size: NA; DNA: TGTGCCAGCAGCCTCCGGGACCCAGTCTATGGCTACACCTTC; CDR3: CASSLRDPVYGYTF
V: TRBV18; J: TRBJ2-1; D: TRBD2; size: NA; DNA: TGTGCCAGCTCACGAACGGGAGGATTCAATGAGCAGTTCTTC; CDR3: CASSRTGGFNEQFF
V: TRBV5-5; J: TRBJ2-7; D: TRBD2; size: NA; DNA: TGTGCCAGCAGCTTCGGGACTAGCGGGGGCCACTCCTACGAGCAGTACTTC; CDR3: CASSFGTSGGHSYEQYF
V: TRBV2; J: TRBJ1-5; D: NA; size: NA; DNA: TGTGCCAGCAGTGAAGAAGGAGATAGCAATCAGCCCCAGCATTTT; CDR3: CASSEEGDSNQPQHF
V: TRBV4-1; J: TRBJ2-3; D: TRBD2; size: NA; DNA: TGCGCCAGCAGCCAATTAATCGCAGCGGGACCAGATACGCAGTATTTT; CDR3: CASSQLIAAGPDTQYF
V: TRBV7-2; J: TRBJ2-4; D: TRBD2; size: NA; DNA: TGTGCCAGCAGCTTAGTGTCGGGGGGAAACATTCAGTACTTC; CDR3: CASSLVSGGNIQYF
V: TRBV11-1; J: TRBJ2-7; D: NA; size: NA; DNA: TGTGCCAGCAGCCTAGCGCCTGGCTACGAGCAGTACTTC; CDR3: CASSLAPGYEQYF
V: TRBV12-3/TRBV12-4; J: TRBJ2-7; D: NA; size: NA; DNA: TGTGCCAGCAGTTTGGAGGGGACAGCCGAGCAGTACTTC; CDR3: CASSLEGTAEQYF
V: TRBV13; J: TRBJ2-7; D: NA; size: NA; DNA: TGTGCCAGCAGCTTAGGTCCGGGGGAATACGTCGAGCAGTACTTC; CDR3: CASSLGPGEYVEQYF
V: TRBV20-1; J: TRBJ2-3; D: TRBD2; size: NA; DNA: TGCAGTGCTAGAGACAGCGGGGGGGTAGATACGCAGTATTTT; CDR3: CSARDSGGVDTQYF
V: TRBV18; J: TRBJ2-2; D: NA; size: NA; DNA: TGTGCCAGCTCACGAACGACAGACGGGGAGCTGTTTTTT; CDR3: CASSRTTDGELFF
V: TRBV9; J: TRBJ1-4; D: TRBD1; size: NA; DNA: TGTGCCAGCAGCGAATCAGGGGGTCCTAATGAAAAACTGTTTTTT; CDR3: CASSESGGPNEKLFF
V: TRBV11-1; J: TRBJ2-7; D: TRBD1; size: NA; DNA: TGTGCCAGCAGAGGGGGCGTGACTGCAGTCTACGAGCAGTACTTC; CDR3: CASRGGVTAVYEQYF
V: TRBV18; J: TRBJ2-4; D: NA; size: NA; DNA: TGTGCCAGCTCACCCCGACAGGCTTTGGACATTCAGTACTTC; CDR3: CASSPRQALDIQYF
V: TRBV29-1; J: TRBJ2-3; D: NA; size: NA; DNA: TGCAGCGTTGAGCTTGACACAGATACGCAGTATTTT; CDR3: CSVELDTDTQYF
V: TRBV29-1; J: TRBJ1-6; D: TRBD1; size: few; DNA: TGCAGCGCCTCGGACAGGGTAAATTCACCCCTCCACTTT; CDR3: CSASDRVNSPLHF